This T cell receptor beta chain came from a study of blood T cell repertoires in COVID-19. Profiling relied on immunoSEQ multiplex PCR, and the TCRdb table lists in-frame clones only, not all of them. The sample consists of tens of thousands of clones, 81% of them appearing once. CDR1 is SNHLY, CDR2 FYNNEI, per germline. The CDR3 is 17 amino acids. Trimming took off 6 bases at V and 2 bases at J, with 20 bases between the two ends. Sequencing used peripheral blood. The chain couples TRBV2 to TRBJ1-3; no reliable D call. The clonotype was recovered from a woman at least 80 years old with active or convalescent COVID-19. CDR3 bases: TGTGCCAGCAGGGGCCGTGGTATGCCGGTCGCTGGAAACACCATATATTTT. Its translation is CASRGRGMPVAGNTIYF.